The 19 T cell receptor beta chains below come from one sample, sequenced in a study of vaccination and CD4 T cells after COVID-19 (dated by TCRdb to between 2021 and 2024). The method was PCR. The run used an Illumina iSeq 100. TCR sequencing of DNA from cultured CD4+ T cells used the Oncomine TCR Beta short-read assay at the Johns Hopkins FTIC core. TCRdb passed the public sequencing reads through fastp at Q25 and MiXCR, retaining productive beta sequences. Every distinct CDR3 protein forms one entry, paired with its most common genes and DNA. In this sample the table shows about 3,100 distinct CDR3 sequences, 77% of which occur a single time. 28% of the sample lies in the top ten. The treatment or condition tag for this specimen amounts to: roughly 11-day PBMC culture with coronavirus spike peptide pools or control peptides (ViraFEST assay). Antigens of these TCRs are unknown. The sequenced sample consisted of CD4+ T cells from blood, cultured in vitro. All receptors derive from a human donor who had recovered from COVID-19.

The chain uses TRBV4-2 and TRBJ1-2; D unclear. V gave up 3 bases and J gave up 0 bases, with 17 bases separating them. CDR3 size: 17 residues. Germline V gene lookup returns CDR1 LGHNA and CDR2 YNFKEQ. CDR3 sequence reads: CASSHKGGSLANYGYTF. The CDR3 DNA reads TGTGCCAGCAGCCATAAAGGAGGGAGTCTAGCTAACTATGGCTACACCTTC.

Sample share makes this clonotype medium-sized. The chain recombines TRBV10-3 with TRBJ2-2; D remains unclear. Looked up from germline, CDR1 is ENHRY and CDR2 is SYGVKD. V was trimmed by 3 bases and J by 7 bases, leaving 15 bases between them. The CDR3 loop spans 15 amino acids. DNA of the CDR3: TGTGCCATCAGTGATGCGCCAGGCTTGCACGGGGAGCTGTTTTTT. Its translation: CAISDAPGLHGELFF.

CDR3 protein: CASRRQGATEAFF. The CDR3 DNA is TGTGCCAGTAGAAGACAGGGGGCCACTGAAGCTTTCTTT. V usage is TRBV19 and J usage is TRBJ1-1, with TRBD1 matching over 10 bases. CDR3 length: 13 amino acids. J was trimmed by 4 bases and V by 6 bases; bases with no gene match: 2. Germline V gene data show CDR1 as LNHDA and CDR2 as SQIVND (reference sequence).

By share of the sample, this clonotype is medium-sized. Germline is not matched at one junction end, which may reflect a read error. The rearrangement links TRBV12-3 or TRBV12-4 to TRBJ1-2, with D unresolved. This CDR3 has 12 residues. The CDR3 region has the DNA TGTGCCAGCAGTTTAGGCGTTAGGCCAGAGGGATTC. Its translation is CASSLGVRPEGF.

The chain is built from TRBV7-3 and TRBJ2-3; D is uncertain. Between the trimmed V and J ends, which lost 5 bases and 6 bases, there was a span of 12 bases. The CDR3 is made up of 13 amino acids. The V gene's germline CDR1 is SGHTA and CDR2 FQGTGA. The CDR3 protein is CASSPAVQDTQYF. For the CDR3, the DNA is TGTGCCAGCAGCCCGGCGGTACAGGATACGCAGTATTTT.

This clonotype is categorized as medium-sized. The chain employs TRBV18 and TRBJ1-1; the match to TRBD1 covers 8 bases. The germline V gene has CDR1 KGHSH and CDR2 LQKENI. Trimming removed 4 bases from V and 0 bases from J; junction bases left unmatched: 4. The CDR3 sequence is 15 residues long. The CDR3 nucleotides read TGTGCCAGCTCACAAGCGACAGGGGTGAACACTGAAGCTTTCTTT. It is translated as CASSQATGVNTEAFF. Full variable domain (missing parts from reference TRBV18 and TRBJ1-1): NAGVMQNPRHLVRRRGQEARLRCSPMKGHSHVYWYRQLPEEGLKFMVYLQKENIIDESGMPKERFSAEFPKEGPSILRIQQVVRGDSAAYFCASSQATGVNTEAFFGQGTRLTVV.

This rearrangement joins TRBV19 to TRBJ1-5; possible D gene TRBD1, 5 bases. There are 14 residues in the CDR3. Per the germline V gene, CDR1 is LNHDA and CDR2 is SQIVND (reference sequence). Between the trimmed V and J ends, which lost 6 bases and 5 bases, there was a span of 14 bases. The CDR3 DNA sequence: TGTGCCAGTAGGGCAGGGTGGGGGGATCAGCCCCAGCATTTT. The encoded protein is CASRAGWGDQPQHF.

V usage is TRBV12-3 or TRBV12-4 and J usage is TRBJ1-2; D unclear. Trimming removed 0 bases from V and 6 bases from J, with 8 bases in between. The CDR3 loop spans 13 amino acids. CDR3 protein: CASSLASTHGYTF. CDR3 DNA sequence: TGTGCCAGCAGTTTAGCAAGCACACATGGCTACACCTTC.

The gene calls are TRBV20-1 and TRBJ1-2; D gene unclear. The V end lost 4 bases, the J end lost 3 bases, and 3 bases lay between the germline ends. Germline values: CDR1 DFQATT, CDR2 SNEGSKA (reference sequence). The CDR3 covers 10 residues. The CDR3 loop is CSAIHYGYTF. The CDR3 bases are TGCAGTGCTATTCACTATGGCTACACCTTC.

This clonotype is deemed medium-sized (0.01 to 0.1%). The CDR3 region has the DNA TGCGCCAGCAGCTTGTCAGGGAGCGAGACCCAGTACTTC. Translating it yields CASSLSGSETQYF. The chain is built from TRBV5-1 and TRBJ2-5; D is tentatively TRBD1 or TRBD2 (5 bases each). Trimming took off 1 base at V and 5 bases at J, with 9 bases between the two ends. Germline lookup yields CDR1 SGHRS and CDR2 YFSETQ. The CDR3 totals 13 residues.

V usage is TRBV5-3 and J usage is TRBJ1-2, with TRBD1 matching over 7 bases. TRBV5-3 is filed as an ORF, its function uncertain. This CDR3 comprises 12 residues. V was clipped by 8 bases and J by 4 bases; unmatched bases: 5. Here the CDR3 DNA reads TGTGCCAGCGCAACAGGGGCCTATGGCTACACCTTC. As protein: CASATGAYGYTF.

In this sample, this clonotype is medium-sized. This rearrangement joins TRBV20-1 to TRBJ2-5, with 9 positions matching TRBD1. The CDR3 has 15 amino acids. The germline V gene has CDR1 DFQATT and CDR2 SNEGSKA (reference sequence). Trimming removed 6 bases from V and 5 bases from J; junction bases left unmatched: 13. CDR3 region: CSATRVTGGAETQYF. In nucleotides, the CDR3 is TGCAGTGCCACTAGAGTTACAGGGGGCGCGGAGACCCAGTACTTC.

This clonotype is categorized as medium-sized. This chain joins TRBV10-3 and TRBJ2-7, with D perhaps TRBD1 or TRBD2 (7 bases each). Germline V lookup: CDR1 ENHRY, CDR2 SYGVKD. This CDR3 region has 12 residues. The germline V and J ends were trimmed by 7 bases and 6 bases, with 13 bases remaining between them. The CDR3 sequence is CAITGGVSEQYF. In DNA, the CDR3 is TGTGCCATCACAGGGGGGGTGAGCGAGCAGTACTTC.

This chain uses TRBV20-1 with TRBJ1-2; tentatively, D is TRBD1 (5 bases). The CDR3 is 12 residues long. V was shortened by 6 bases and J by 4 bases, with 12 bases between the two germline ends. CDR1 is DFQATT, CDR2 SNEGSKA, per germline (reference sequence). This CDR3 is CSASRDGYGYTF. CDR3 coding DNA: TGCAGTGCCAGCCGGGACGGCTATGGCTACACCTTC.

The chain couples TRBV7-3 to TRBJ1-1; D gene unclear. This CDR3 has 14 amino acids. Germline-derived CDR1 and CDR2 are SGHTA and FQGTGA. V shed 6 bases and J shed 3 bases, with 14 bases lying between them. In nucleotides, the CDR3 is TGTGCCAGCAGGTCCCCAGTGGAGGACACTGAAGCTTTCTTT. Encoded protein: CASRSPVEDTEAFF.

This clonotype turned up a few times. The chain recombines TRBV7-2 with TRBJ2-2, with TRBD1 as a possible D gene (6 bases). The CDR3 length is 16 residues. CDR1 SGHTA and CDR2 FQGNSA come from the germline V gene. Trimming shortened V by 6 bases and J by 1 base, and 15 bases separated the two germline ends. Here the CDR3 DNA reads TGTGCCAGCAGTTTACATCTACAGGGGAACACCGGGGAGCTGTTTTTT. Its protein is CASSLHLQGNTGELFF.

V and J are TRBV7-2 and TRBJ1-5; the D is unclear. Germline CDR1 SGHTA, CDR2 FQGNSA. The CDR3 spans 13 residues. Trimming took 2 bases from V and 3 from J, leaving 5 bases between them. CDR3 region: CASSLWANQPQHF. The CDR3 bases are TGTGCCAGCAGCTTATGGGCCAATCAGCCCCAGCATTTT.

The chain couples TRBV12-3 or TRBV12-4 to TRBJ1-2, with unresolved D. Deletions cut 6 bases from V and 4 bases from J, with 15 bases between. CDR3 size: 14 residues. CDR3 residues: CASSSPGKVYGYTF. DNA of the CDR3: TGTGCCAGCAGCTCCCCGGGGAAGGTCTATGGCTACACCTTC.

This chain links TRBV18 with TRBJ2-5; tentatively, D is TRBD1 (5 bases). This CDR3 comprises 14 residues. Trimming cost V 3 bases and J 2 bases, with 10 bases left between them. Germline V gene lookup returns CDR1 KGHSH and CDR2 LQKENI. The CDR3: CASSPRQGQETQYF. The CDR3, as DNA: TGTGCCAGCTCACCTCGGCAGGGACAAGAGACCCAGTACTTC.